Sequencing of this TCR beta chain was carried out in a study of T cell repertoires in cytomegalovirus infection. TCRdb analysed the reads with MiXCR anew, one entry per CDR3 protein. The sample lists roughly 230,000 distinct CDR3 sequences, roughly an eighth occurring once. This clonotype was detected a few times. The CDR3 consists of 13 residues. V lost 2 bases and J 6 bases, leaving 11 bases between the germline ends. Germline CDR1 is SGHTA and CDR2 is FQGTGA. The sample taken for sequencing was PBMCs. This clonotype originated in a human donor in good health (CMV status not recorded). Some clones in this sample may be carry-over from other donors' samples. This chain connects TRBV7-3 to TRBJ2-7; a possible D gene is TRBD2 (6 bases). CDR3 sequence: CASSLGGDREQYF. CDR3 coding DNA: TGTGCCAGCAGCTTAGGCGGGGATCGCGAGCAGTACTTC.